This T cell receptor beta chain was retrieved from a study of long-term antiretroviral therapy in people with HIV. Study details: The oldest specimens predate the 2015 immediate-ART recommendation by about a decade.

HIV-positive participants all received treatment in the United States. Germline CDR1 SGHVS, CDR2 FQNEAQ. Between the trimmed V and J ends, which lost 4 bases and 0 bases, there was a span of 13 bases. This CDR3 region has 16 residues. This was the immunoSEQ v3.0 assay at survey level. The target of sequencing was about 35,000-50,000 T-cell genomes per sample. Sequencing used immunoSEQ multiplex PCR; TCRdb keeps in-frame clones, though not all of them. The sample carries over 15,000 clones, 75% to 85% recorded once. Broader study findings: Following ART, diversity rose but still fell short of transplant donor controls.

Comment on this clone: The antigen remains unidentified.

The clonotype was recovered from a man between 18 and 29 years old with HIV. The genes are TRBV7-8 and TRBJ2-1, with D perhaps matching TRBD1 or TRBD2 (5 bases each). The input for sequencing was unsorted PBMCs, taken at the start of antiretroviral therapy, before treatment. CDR3 nucleotide sequence: TGTGCCAGCAGCTATAGACCAGGGAGCTCCTACAATGAGCAGTTCTTC. As protein: CASSYRPGSSYNEQFF.